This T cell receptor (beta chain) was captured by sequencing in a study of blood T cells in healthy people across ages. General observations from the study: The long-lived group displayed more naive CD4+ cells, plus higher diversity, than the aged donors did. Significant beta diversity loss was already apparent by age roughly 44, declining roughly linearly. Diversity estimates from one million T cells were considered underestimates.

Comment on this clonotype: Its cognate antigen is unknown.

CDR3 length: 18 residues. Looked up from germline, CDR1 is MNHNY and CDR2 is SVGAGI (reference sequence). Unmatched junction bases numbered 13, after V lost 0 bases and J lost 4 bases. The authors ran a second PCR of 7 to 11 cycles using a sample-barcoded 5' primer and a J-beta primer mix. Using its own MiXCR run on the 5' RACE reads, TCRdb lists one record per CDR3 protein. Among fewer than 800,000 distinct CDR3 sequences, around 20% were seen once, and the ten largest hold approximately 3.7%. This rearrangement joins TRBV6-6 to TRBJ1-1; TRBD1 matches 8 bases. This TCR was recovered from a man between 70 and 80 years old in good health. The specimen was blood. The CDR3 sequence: CASSYSFTGQGHVTEAFF. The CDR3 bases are TGTGCCAGCAGTTACTCCTTTACTGGACAGGGTCATGTCACTGAAGCTTTCTTT.